This T cell receptor beta chain was observed in a study of T-cell memory formation after mild COVID-19. This clonotype was picked up a small number of times. Its antigen is currently unknown. Whole-study findings and limits: Shrinking CD4+ clones resided mostly in CM and EM, and CD8+ ones in EMRA.

MiXCR, run by TCRdb on the 5' RACE reads, gives a single entry per CDR3 protein. The sample lists 270,000 or so distinct CDR3 sequences, roughly a sixth occurring once. This CDR3 is 16 amino acids long. Trimming took off 2 bases at V and 3 bases at J, with 15 bases between the two ends. From germline, CDR1 is SGHKS and CDR2 YYEKEE (reference sequence). Sequencing used PBMCs or a T cell subset sorted from them (not recorded which). This receptor was identified in a man aged 18-30 years who had mild COVID-19 (a few samples of this study predate the infection). Cell type and time point are not known. The chain couples TRBV5-5 to TRBJ1-5; D unresolved. The CDR3 region has the DNA TGTGCCAGCAGCTTTCTCTCTTCGGCCATCAATCAGCCCCAGCATTTT. Translating it yields CASSFLSSAINQPQHF.